This T cell receptor (beta chain) is from a study of shared clonotypes between healthy human individuals. With 0 bases removed from V and 3 bases from J, the gap between germline ends came to 11 bases. This CDR3 spans 14 amino acids. The germline V gene encodes CDR1 GTSNPN and CDR2 SVGIG (reference sequence). TCRdb's table, derived via immunoSEQ multiplex PCR, lists solely in-frame clones and lacks some. The top ten clones hold more than 0.12% of a sample with 2,500,000 or so clones, around 90% of them seen once. The chain recombines TRBV30 with TRBJ1-2; D is ambiguous. This clonotype was sampled from a man younger than 35 in good health. Sequenced sample: naive CD4+ T cells sorted from blood. Subset described: CD45RA+ positively selected. Written as DNA, the CDR3 is TGTGCCTGGAGTGTAACTCACCTAGACTATGGCTACACCTTC. Encoded protein: CAWSVTHLDYGYTF.